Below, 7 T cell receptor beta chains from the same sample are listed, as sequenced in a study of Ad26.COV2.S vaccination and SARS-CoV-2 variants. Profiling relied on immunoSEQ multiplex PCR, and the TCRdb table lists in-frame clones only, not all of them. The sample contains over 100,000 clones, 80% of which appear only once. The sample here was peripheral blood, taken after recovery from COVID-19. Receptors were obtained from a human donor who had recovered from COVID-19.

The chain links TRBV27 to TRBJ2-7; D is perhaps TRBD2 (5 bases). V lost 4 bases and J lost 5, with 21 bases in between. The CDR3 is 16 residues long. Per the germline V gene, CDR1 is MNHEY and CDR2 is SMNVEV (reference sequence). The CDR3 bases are TGTGCCAGCAGTTCGCCCTGGACTGCGGGTCATCACGAGCAGTACTTC. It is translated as CASSSPWTAGHHEQYF.

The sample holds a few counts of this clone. The CDR3 DNA reads as TGCGCCAGCAGCTTCCAGCCCTGGGGGGCCAACAATGAGCAGTTCTTC. It specifies CASSFQPWGANNEQFF. The chain employs TRBV5-1 and TRBJ2-1; the D gene could be TRBD1 or TRBD2 (6 bases each). V was trimmed by 2 bases and J by 5 bases, leaving 17 bases between them. The CDR3 totals 16 residues. Germline assignment: CDR1 SGHRS and CDR2 YFSETQ.

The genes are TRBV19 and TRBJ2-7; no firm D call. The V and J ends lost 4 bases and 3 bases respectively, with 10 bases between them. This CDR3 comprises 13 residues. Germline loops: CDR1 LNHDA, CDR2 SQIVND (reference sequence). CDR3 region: CASSTPNLYEQYF. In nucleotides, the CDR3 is TGTGCCAGTAGTACCCCTAATCTCTACGAGCAGTACTTC. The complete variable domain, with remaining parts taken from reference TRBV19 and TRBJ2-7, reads DGGITQSPKYLFRKEGQNVTLSCEQNLNHDAMYWYRQDPGQGLRLIYYSQIVNDFQKGDIAEGYSVSREKKESFPLTVTSAQKNPTAFYLCASSTPNLYEQYFGPGTRLTVT.

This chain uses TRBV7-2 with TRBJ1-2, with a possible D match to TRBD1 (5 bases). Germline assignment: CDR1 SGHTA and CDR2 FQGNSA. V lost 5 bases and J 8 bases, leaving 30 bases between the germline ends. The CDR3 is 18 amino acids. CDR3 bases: TGTGCCAGCAGCCCCCAAGCCAGGGTCAAGAGGGGCCCGGAAGGCTACACCTTC. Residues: CASSPQARVKRGPEGYTF.

The CDR3 nucleotides are TGCAGCGTTGAATCGGGGCCCGGGGCCAACGTCCTGACTTTC. It yields the protein CSVESGPGANVLTF. V usage is TRBV29-1 and J usage is TRBJ2-6; tentatively, D is TRBD1 or TRBD2 (5 bases each). The CDR3 runs 14 residues. CDR1 and CDR2 (germline): SQVTM, ANQGSEA. V shed 2 bases and J shed 4 bases, with 9 bases lying between them.

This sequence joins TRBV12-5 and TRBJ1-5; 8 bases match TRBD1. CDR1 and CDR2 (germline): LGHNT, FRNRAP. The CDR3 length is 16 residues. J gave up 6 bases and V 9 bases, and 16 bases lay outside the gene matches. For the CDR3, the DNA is TGTGCTAGCCTACAGGGGGGTTCGGCCCAAACTCAGCCCCAGCATTTT. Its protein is CASLQGGSAQTQPQHF.

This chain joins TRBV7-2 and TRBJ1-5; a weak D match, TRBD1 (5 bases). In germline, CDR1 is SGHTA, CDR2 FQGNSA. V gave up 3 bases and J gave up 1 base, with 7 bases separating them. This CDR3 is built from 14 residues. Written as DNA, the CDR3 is TGTGCCAGCAGCTTTAAGGGGAGCAATCAGCCCCAGCATTTT. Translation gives CASSFKGSNQPQHF.